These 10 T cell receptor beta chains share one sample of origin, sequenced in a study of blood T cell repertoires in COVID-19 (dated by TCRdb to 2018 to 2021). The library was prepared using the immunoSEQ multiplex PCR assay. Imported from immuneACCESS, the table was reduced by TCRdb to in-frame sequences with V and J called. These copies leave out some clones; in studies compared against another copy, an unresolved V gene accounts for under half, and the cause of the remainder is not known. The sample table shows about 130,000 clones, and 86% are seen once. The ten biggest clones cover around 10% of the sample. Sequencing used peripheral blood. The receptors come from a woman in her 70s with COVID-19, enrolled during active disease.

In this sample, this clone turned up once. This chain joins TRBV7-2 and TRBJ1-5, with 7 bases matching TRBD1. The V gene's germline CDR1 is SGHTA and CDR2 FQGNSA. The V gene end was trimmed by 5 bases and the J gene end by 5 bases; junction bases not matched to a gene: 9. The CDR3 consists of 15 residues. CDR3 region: CASSPTGYDDQPQHF. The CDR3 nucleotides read TGTGCCAGCAGCCCGACAGGGTATGACGATCAGCCCCAGCATTTT.

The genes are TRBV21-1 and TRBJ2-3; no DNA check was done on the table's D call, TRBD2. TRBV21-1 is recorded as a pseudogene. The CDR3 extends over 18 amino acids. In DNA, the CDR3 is TGTGCCAGCAGCAAAGGAGGGAGACTAGCGGGTAGCACAGATACGCAGTATTTT. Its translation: CASSKGGRLAGSTDTQYF.

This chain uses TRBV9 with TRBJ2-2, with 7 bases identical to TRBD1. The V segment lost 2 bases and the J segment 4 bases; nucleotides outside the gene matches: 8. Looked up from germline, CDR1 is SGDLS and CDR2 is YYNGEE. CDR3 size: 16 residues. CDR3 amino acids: CASSVLETGPTGELFF. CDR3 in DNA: TGTGCCAGCAGCGTCCTCGAGACAGGGCCCACCGGGGAGCTGTTTTTT. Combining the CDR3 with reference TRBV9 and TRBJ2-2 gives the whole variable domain DSGVTQTPKHLITATGQRVTLRCSPRSGDLSVYWYQQSLDQGLQFLIQYYNGEERAKGNILERFSAQQFPDLHSELNLSSLELGDSALYFCASSVLETGPTGELFFGEGSRLTVL.

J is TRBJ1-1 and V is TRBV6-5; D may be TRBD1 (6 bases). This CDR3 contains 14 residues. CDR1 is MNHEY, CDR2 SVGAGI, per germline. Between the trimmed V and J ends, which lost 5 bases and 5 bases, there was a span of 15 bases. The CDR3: CASSTGGRRTEAFF. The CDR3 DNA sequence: TGTGCCAGCAGTACGGGGGGGCGCCGGACTGAAGCTTTCTTT.

In nucleotides, the CDR3 is TGTGCCAGCAGCTACACAGATGGCTACACCTTC. Residues: CASSYTDGYTF. The rearrangement links TRBV12-3 or TRBV12-4 to TRBJ1-2; D is uncertain. V lost 6 bases and J 6 bases, leaving 8 bases between the germline ends. CDR3 length equals 11 residues.

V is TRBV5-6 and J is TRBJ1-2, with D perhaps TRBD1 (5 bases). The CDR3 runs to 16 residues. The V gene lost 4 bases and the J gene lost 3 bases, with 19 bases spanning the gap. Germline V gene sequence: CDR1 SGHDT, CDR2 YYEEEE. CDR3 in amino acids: CASSRGGDRNYYGYTF. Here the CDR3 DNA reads TGTGCCAGCAGCCGGGGAGGGGATAGGAACTACTATGGCTACACCTTC. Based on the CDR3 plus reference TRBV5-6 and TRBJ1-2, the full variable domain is DAGVTQSPTHLIKTRGQQVTLRCSPKSGHDTVSWYQQALGQGPQFIFQYYEEEERQRGNFPDRFSGHQFPNYSSELNVNALLLGDSALYLCASSRGGDRNYYGYTFGSGTRLTVV.

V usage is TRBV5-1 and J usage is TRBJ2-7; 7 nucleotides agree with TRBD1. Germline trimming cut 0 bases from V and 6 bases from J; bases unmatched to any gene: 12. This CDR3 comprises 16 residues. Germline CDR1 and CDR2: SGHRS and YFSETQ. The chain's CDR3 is CASSLDVGGAAAEQYF. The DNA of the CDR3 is TGCGCCAGCAGCTTGGACGTAGGGGGCGCGGCGGCCGAGCAGTACTTC.

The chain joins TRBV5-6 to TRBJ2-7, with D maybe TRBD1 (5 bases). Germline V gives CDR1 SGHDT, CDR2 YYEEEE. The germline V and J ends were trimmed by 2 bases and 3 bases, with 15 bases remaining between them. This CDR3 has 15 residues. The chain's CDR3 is CASSLRQPTLYEQYF. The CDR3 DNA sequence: TGTGCCAGCAGCTTAAGACAGCCTACCCTCTACGAGCAGTACTTC.

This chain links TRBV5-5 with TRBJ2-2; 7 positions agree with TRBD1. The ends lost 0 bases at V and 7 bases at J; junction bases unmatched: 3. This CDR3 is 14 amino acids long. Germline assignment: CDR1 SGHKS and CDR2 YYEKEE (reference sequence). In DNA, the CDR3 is TGTGCCAGCAGCTTGGTAGGGGGCGGCGGGGAGCTGTTTTTT. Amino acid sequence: CASSLVGGGGELFF. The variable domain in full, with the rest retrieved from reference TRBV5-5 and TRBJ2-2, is DAGVTQSPTHLIKTRGQQVTLRCSPISGHKSVSWYQQVLGQGPQFIFQYYEKEERGRGNFPDRFSARQFPNYSSELNVNALLLGDSALYLCASSLVGGGGELFFGEGSRLTVL.

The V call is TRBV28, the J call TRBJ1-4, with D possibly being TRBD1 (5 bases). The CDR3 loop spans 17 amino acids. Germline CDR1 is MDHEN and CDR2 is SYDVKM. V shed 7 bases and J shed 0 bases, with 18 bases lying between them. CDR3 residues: CASIPGGTPATNEKLFF. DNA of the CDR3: TGTGCCAGCATTCCGGGGGGGACCCCGGCAACTAATGAAAAACTGTTTTTT.